The 27 T cell receptor beta chains below all came from one sample that was sequenced in a study of T cells in Graves' hyperthyroidism and ophthalmopathy. Amplification yielded TCR beta CDR3 regions, with RNA transcripts as the source. An initial round of RT-PCR targeting the TCR CDR3 relied on the HTBI primer set. MiXCR, applied by TCRdb to the multiplex PCR reads, yields one record per CDR3 protein. The data contain approximately 720,000 distinct CDR3 sequences, 18% of them singletons. The specimen was blood. The source of these receptors is a woman in her fifties or sixties with Graves' hyperthyroidism that later progressed to Graves' ophthalmopathy.

This clonotype has ten or more counts. This sequence joins TRBV7-9 and TRBJ1-2, with D tentatively TRBD1 (6 bases). The CDR3 sequence is 14 residues long. In germline, CDR1 is SEHNR, CDR2 FQNEAQ (reference sequence). V shed 3 bases and J shed 3 bases, with 11 bases lying between them. CDR3 DNA: TGTGCCAGCAGCTTCGACAGGAACCACTATGGCTACACCTTC. It is translated as CASSFDRNHYGYTF.

With respect to this clonotype: This may be a read error: a much more frequent sequence differs by one nucleotide. The CDR3 ends on some other residue instead of the conserved phenylalanine or tryptophan, so this is likely a read error. The chain has TRBV18 and TRBJ1-1; no clear D gene. The CDR3 has 15 amino acids. With 6 bases removed from V and 6 bases from J, the gap between germline ends came to 20 bases. CDR1 and CDR2 from the germline V gene are KGHSH and LQKENI. The CDR3 here is CASSLDGSRGSEAFL. The CDR3 DNA follows: TGTGCCAGCTCCCTAGACGGGTCCCGGGGTTCTGAAGCTTTCCTT.

This clonotype was seen at least ten times. J is TRBJ1-5 and V is TRBV11-2; possible D gene TRBD1, 5 bases. V shed 0 bases and J shed 5 bases, with 11 bases lying between them. The CDR3 has 15 residues. The germline gives CDR1 SGHAT, CDR2 FQNNGV. The DNA for the CDR3 is TGTGCCAGCAGCTTAGACGGAGGGGTGGATCAGCCCCAGCATTTT. This codes for CASSLDGGVDQPQHF.

This clonotype has only one observation. This rearrangement joins TRBV10-3 to TRBJ2-3; TRBD2 matches at 7 bases. The CDR3 runs 16 residues. The V and J ends lost 4 bases and 2 bases, in that order; junction bases with no gene match: 9. Germline CDR1 and CDR2: ENHRY and SYGVKD. The CDR3 spells CAISGKAGFPTDTQYF. The CDR3 coding sequence is TGTGCCATCAGTGGTAAAGCGGGGTTTCCCACAGATACGCAGTATTTT.

This clonotype has a handful of counts. The CDR3 sequence: CASSYGDRVYGYTF. For the CDR3, the DNA is TGTGCCAGCAGTTACGGGGACAGGGTATATGGCTACACCTTC. This chain uses TRBV6-6 with TRBJ1-2; 9 nucleotides match TRBD1. CDR3 size: 14 residues. V was clipped by 2 bases and J by 5 bases; unmatched bases: 3. Germline loops: CDR1 MNHNY, CDR2 SVGAGI (reference sequence).

This clonotype has ten or more counts. The chain uses TRBV7-9 and TRBJ2-5; TRBD1 matches at 10 bases. Trimming cost V 5 bases and J 5 bases; bases outside gene matches: 8. The CDR3 has 15 amino acids. The germline V gene encodes CDR1 SEHNR and CDR2 FQNEAQ (reference sequence). CDR3 residues: CASSAGQGIGETQYF. The CDR3 DNA follows: TGTGCCAGCAGCGCGGGACAGGGGATAGGGGAGACCCAGTACTTC.

This clonotype was detected a few times. V usage is TRBV6-1 and J usage is TRBJ1-1; no definite D call. Trimming pared 6 bases from V and 1 base from J, leaving 15 bases between. Per germline, CDR1 MNHNS and CDR2 SASEGT. The CDR3 consists of 15 residues. As DNA, the CDR3 is TGTGCCAGCAGCCCCCTTAGCCAGAAGAACACTGAAGCTTTCTTT. It yields the protein CASSPLSQKNTEAFF.

In its sample, this clonotype was seen a few times. This chain connects TRBV20-1 to TRBJ1-2; possible D gene TRBD1, 5 bases. V was clipped by 0 bases and J by 3 bases, with 11 bases between them. Germline-derived CDR1 and CDR2 are DFQATT and SNEGSKA (reference sequence). CDR3 length equals 14 residues. CDR3 nucleotides: TGCAGTGCTAGAGAGATAACAGGCTACTATGGCTACACCTTC. This translates into CSAREITGYYGYTF.

This clonotype was detected many times. The chain is built from TRBV12-3 or TRBV12-4 and TRBJ1-1, with TRBD1 matching 8 bases. This CDR3 is built from 14 residues. V trimming: 5 bases; J trimming: 4 bases; junction bases outside the gene matches: 6. Here the CDR3 DNA reads TGTGCCAGCAGTCCGACAGGGGTGATCACTGAAGCTTTCTTT. Its protein is CASSPTGVITEAFF.

This clonotype was observed many times. This sequence joins TRBV3-1 and TRBJ2-7; unclear D gene. In germline, CDR1 is LGHDT, CDR2 YNNKEL (reference sequence). This CDR3 contains 13 residues. V lost 3 bases, J lost 4 bases, and 10 bases lay in between. The CDR3 loop is CASSQGPIYEQYF. The CDR3 DNA reads as TGTGCCAGCAGCCAGGGCCCCATTTACGAGCAGTACTTC.

This clonotype occurred many times. The rearrangement uses TRBV5-1 and TRBJ2-6, with 7 bases matching TRBD1. Germline V lookup: CDR1 SGHRS, CDR2 YFSETQ. The CDR3 sequence is 17 residues long. With V trimmed by 2 bases and J by 1 base, 6 bases remained unmatched. The CDR3 here is CASSFSGTVSGANVLTF. In DNA form, the CDR3 reads TGCGCCAGCAGCTTCTCCGGGACAGTATCTGGGGCCAACGTCCTGACTTTC.

This chain uses TRBV29-1 with TRBJ1-2, with a tentative D call TRBD1 (5 bases). The V end was cut by 2 bases, the J end by 8 bases, with 9 bases between. CDR3 size: 11 residues. Germline lookup yields CDR1 SQVTM and CDR2 ANQGSEA. CDR3 sequence (DNA): TGCAGCGTTGAACGACAGAGGGGCTACACCTTC. Its translation: CSVERQRGYTF.

In DNA form, the CDR3 reads TGTGCCAGCAGCCCGGAGCCCCCAGGCCCACTATTGAACACTGAAGCTTTCTTT. Translating gives CASSPEPPGPLLNTEAFF. The rearrangement links TRBV7-3 to TRBJ1-1; D unclear. V lost 5 bases and J lost 0, with 22 bases in between. CDR3 length: 18 residues. From germline, CDR1 is SGHTA and CDR2 FQGTGA. The full variable domain, completed using reference TRBV7-3 and TRBJ1-1, is GAGVSQTPSNKVTEKGKYVELRCDPISGHTALYWYRQSLGQGPEFLIYFQGTGAADDSGLPNDRFFAVRPEGSVSTLKIQRTERGDSAVYLCASSPEPPGPLLNTEAFFGQGTRLTVV.

CDR3 in amino acids: CSATTQGNGYTF. The CDR3 DNA follows: TGCAGTGCCACTACCCAAGGCAATGGCTACACCTTC. V and J are TRBV20-1 and TRBJ1-2; D call uncertain. V lost 6 bases and J 6 bases, leaving 14 bases between the germline ends. Germline V gene lookup returns CDR1 DFQATT and CDR2 SNEGSKA (reference sequence). The CDR3 runs to 12 residues.

In its sample, this clonotype was seen many times. CDR3 residues: CASSVEVHTEAFF. The CDR3 nucleotides are TGTGCCAGCAGCGTAGAAGTCCACACTGAAGCTTTCTTT. This rearrangement joins TRBV9 to TRBJ1-1; D not certain. V was shortened by 0 bases and J by 3 bases, with 6 bases between the two germline ends. CDR3 length: 13 residues. The V gene's germline CDR1 is SGDLS and CDR2 YYNGEE. The full variable domain, rest sourced from reference TRBV9 and TRBJ1-1, is DSGVTQTPKHLITATGQRVTLRCSPRSGDLSVYWYQQSLDQGLQFLIQYYNGEERAKGNILERFSAQQFPDLHSELNLSSLELGDSALYFCASSVEVHTEAFFGQGTRLTVV.

This clonotype was counted a few times. V and J are TRBV2 and TRBJ2-2; 11 bases fit TRBD1. The germline CDR1 and CDR2 sequences are SNHLY and FYNNEI. Trimming at V came to 7 bases and at J to 7 bases, leaving 8 bases not matched to a gene. The CDR3 has 15 residues. CDR3 in DNA: TGTGCCAGCAAACCGGACAGGGGGCCGGTCGGGGAGCTGTTTTTT. Protein product: CASKPDRGPVGELFF.

This clonotype was counted ten times or more. This chain connects TRBV2 to TRBJ2-7; D is undetermined. CDR3 length equals 11 residues. Trimming cost V 3 bases and J 3 bases, with 3 bases left between them. Germline CDR1 is SNHLY and CDR2 is FYNNEI. In nucleotides, the CDR3 is TGTGCCAGCAGTGATATCTACGAGCAGTACTTC. Translation gives CASSDIYEQYF.

As for this clonotype: A junction boundary mismatches the germline segment, possibly from a read error. The rearrangement uses TRBV27 and TRBJ1-1; 7 bases are a match to TRBD1. The CDR3 extends over 15 amino acids. Germline V gives CDR1 MNHEY, CDR2 SMNVEV (reference sequence). DNA for the CDR3: TGTGCCAGCAGCCCGCTCGAGACAGGGAACATTGAAGCTTTCTTT. It codes for CASSPLETGNIEAFF.

This chain links TRBV15 with TRBJ1-4; unclear D gene. V lost 4 bases to trimming and J lost 8 bases, with 11 bases between them. The length of the CDR3 is 13 residues. Germline V CDR1 and CDR2: LNHNV, YYDKDF (reference sequence). In DNA, the CDR3 is TGTGCCACCAGCACCTCACTCCGCGAAAAACTGTTTTTT. Its protein is CATSTSLREKLFF.

A single count supports this clonotype. V usage is TRBV7-2 and J usage is TRBJ2-3; D not certain. Germline loops: CDR1 SGHTA, CDR2 FQGNSA. Trimming took 5 bases from V and 5 from J, leaving 14 bases between them. This CDR3 has 14 amino acids. As DNA, the CDR3 is TGTGCCAGCAGCCCTCGCCGGGCCTTAGATACGCAGTATTTT. The encoded protein is CASSPRRALDTQYF.

The genes are TRBV10-1 and TRBJ2-3, with 7 bases lining up with TRBD1. Germline CDR1 WNHNN, CDR2 SYGVQD (reference sequence). V lost 0 bases to trimming and J lost 3 bases; unmatched junction nucleotides: 6. The CDR3 is made up of 16 amino acids. This chain's CDR3 is CASSESNRGSTDTQYF. The DNA of the CDR3 is TGCGCCAGCAGTGAGTCGAACAGGGGTTCGACAGATACGCAGTATTTT.

This clonotype was picked up a small number of times. J is TRBJ2-6 and V is TRBV7-3; D tentatively reads TRBD1 or TRBD2 (6 bases each). Germline lookup yields CDR1 SGHTA and CDR2 FQGTGA. Trimming took off 1 base at V and 0 bases at J, with 10 bases between the two ends. The CDR3 consists of 17 residues. CDR3 in DNA: TGTGCCAGCAGCTTAAGGAGGGGGGACTCTGGGGCCAACGTCCTGACTTTC. Its protein product is CASSLRRGDSGANVLTF.

This clonotype was seen at least ten times. The rearrangement links TRBV3-1 to TRBJ2-4, with 8 bases identical to TRBD1. The CDR3 sequence is 14 residues long. V lost 3 bases, J lost 10 bases, and 8 bases stayed unmatched. From germline, CDR1 is LGHDT and CDR2 YNNKEL (reference sequence). CDR3 amino acids: CASSHGDRGTIQYF. CDR3 coding DNA: TGTGCCAGCAGCCACGGCGACAGGGGTACGATTCAGTACTTC.

The chain couples TRBV20-1 to TRBJ2-5; perhaps TRBD1 as D (6 bases). Looked up from germline, CDR1 is DFQATT and CDR2 is SNEGSKA (reference sequence). The CDR3 is 13 residues long. Trimming removed 6 bases at V and 2 bases at J, with 13 bases between. The CDR3 spells CSAPSQGQETQYF. As DNA, the CDR3 is TGCAGTGCCCCGTCTCAGGGGCAAGAGACCCAGTACTTC.

This clonotype was detected ten times or more. This chain connects TRBV7-8 to TRBJ2-2, with 7 bases identical to TRBD1. J gave up 0 bases and V 4 bases, and 2 bases lay outside the gene matches. This CDR3 comprises 15 residues. The germline V gene has CDR1 SGHVS and CDR2 FQNEAQ. The CDR3 nucleotides are TGTGCCAGCAGCTCCGACAGGGCGAACACCGGGGAGCTGTTTTTT. Amino acid sequence: CASSSDRANTGELFF. The full variable domain, completed using reference TRBV7-8 and TRBJ2-2, is GAGVSQSPRYKVAKRGQDVALRCDPISGHVSLFWYQQALGQGPEFLTYFQNEAQLDKSGLPSDRFFAERPEGSVSTLKIQRTQQEDSAVYLCASSSDRANTGELFFGEGSRLTVL.

This clonotype appeared many times. CDR3 amino acids: CAWSVTGGAEQFF. The CDR3 region has the DNA TGTGCCTGGAGTGTTACTGGCGGGGCCGAGCAGTTCTTC. V gene TRBV30 combines with J gene TRBJ2-1; tentative D call: TRBD2 (6 bases). The CDR3 spans 13 residues. With 0 bases removed from V and 10 bases from J, the gap between germline ends came to 13 bases. Germline values: CDR1 GTSNPN, CDR2 SVGIG (reference sequence).

The chain is built from TRBV19 and TRBJ1-2; D is unresolved. The CDR3 contains 13 residues. Trimming pared 5 bases from V and 5 bases from J, leaving 12 bases between. Germline assignment: CDR1 LNHDA and CDR2 SQIVND (reference sequence). The CDR3 region is CASSPYREYGYTF. CDR3 bases: TGTGCCAGTAGTCCCTACCGGGAATATGGCTACACCTTC.